The 10 T cell receptor beta chains presented below share a single source sample, sequenced in a study of immunodeficiency. TCRdb keeps only in-frame clones here, not all; method: immunoSEQ multiplex PCR. This sample has approximately 1,400 clones, with about 94% found just once. The sample comprised CD8+ T cells from blood. These TCRs come from a human donor in good health.

V is TRBV2 and J is TRBJ1-1; the match to TRBD1 covers 9 bases. The ends lost 4 bases at V and 1 base at J; junction bases unmatched: 1. CDR1 and CDR2 (germline): SNHLY, FYNNEI. CDR3 length: 14 residues. The CDR3 DNA is TGTGCCAGCAGTGTGGGACAGGGGAACACTGAAGCTTTCTTT. It encodes CASSVGQGNTEAFF.

V usage is TRBV2 and J usage is TRBJ1-6, with 8 bases identical to TRBD1. The CDR3 contains 17 residues. The V and J ends lost 2 bases and 10 bases, in that order; junction bases with no gene match: 13. Per germline, CDR1 SNHLY and CDR2 FYNNEI. The CDR3 region has the DNA TGTGCCAGCAGTGAACTAGTCTATGACAGGGGTTCATCACCCCTCCACTTT. Translation: CASSELVYDRGSSPLHF. Full variable domain (remainder filled in from reference TRBV2 and TRBJ1-6): EPEVTQTPSHQVTQMGQEVILRCVPISNHLYFYWYRQILGQKVEFLVSFYNNEISEKSEIFDDQFSVERPDGSNFTLKIRSTKLEDSAMYFCASSELVYDRGSSPLHFGNGTRLTVT.

This clone rates as large. The chain employs TRBV29-1 and TRBJ2-7; 7 bases agree with TRBD1. Per germline, CDR1 SQVTM and CDR2 ANQGSEA. Germline trimming cut 6 bases from V and 5 bases from J; bases unmatched to any gene: 13. CDR3 length: 14 amino acids. This CDR3 reads CSVEPGTVNHEQYF. Written as DNA, the CDR3 is TGCAGCGTGGAACCCGGGACAGTCAACCACGAGCAGTACTTC.

The J gene is TRBJ1-5, the V gene TRBV6-5; 8 nucleotides agree with TRBD1. The CDR3 sequence is 15 residues long. From germline, CDR1 is MNHEY and CDR2 SVGAGI. V was pared by 5 bases and J by 3 bases, with 6 bases of the junction left unmatched. CDR3 in DNA: TGTGCCAGCAGTAGACAGGGGATGACCAATCAGCCCCAGCATTTT. Protein sequence: CASSRQGMTNQPQHF.

The chain uses TRBV11-3 and TRBJ1-1, with D unresolved. This CDR3 spans 11 amino acids. Trimming cost V 8 bases and J 6 bases, with 10 bases left between them. The germline V gene has CDR1 SGHNT and CDR2 YENEEA. The CDR3 loop reads CASLLPAEAFF. CDR3 DNA sequence: TGTGCCAGCCTCCTGCCGGCTGAAGCTTTCTTT.

The rearrangement uses TRBV3-1 (or the pseudogene TRBV3-2) and TRBJ1-1; 7 bases are a match to TRBD1. Per the germline V gene, CDR1 is LGHDT and CDR2 is YNNKEL (reference sequence). The ends lost 3 bases at V and 6 bases at J; junction bases unmatched: 4. This CDR3 spans 13 amino acids. Written as DNA, the CDR3 is TGTGCCAGCAGCCACCTGACAGGGCCTGAAGCTTTCTTT. Translated: CASSHLTGPEAFF.

This clone appeared a few times. The J gene is TRBJ2-5, the V gene TRBV14; D call uncertain. This CDR3 comprises 15 residues. Trimming took off 2 bases at V and 5 bases at J, with 15 bases between the two ends. Germline V CDR1 and CDR2: SGHDN, FVKESK. CDR3 amino acids: CASSQLPSLAETQYF. The DNA for the CDR3 is TGTGCCAGCAGCCAACTTCCCTCCCTGGCGGAGACCCAGTACTTC.

The V gene is TRBV7-9, the J gene TRBJ2-2, with a tentative D call TRBD2 (6 bases). The V end was cut by 7 bases, the J end by 4 bases, with 10 bases between. This CDR3 contains 13 residues. CDR1 is SEHNR and CDR2 is FQNEAQ in the germline V gene (reference sequence). The CDR3 sequence: CASTRGSTGELFF. CDR3 DNA: TGTGCCAGCACCCGGGGGAGCACCGGGGAGCTGTTTTTT.

The chain is built from TRBV30 and TRBJ1-6; 8 nucleotides line up with TRBD1. Germline trimming cut 4 bases from V and 3 bases from J; bases unmatched to any gene: 5. Germline CDR1 reads GTSNPN; CDR2 reads SVGIG (reference sequence). There are 15 residues in the CDR3. CDR3 DNA: TGTGCCTGGACCGACAGGGGCTACTATAATTCACCCCTCCACTTT. Its translation: CAWTDRGYYNSPLHF.

The chain carries TRBV4-1 and TRBJ1-1; D gene ambiguous. This CDR3 region has 13 residues. The germline CDR1 and CDR2 sequences are MGHRA and YSYEKL. V lost 4 bases and J lost 3, with 9 bases in between. CDR3 amino acids: CASSRREDTEAFF. The CDR3 nucleotides read TGCGCCAGCAGCCGGCGGGAGGACACTGAAGCTTTCTTT.